This T cell receptor (beta chain) is from a study of blood T cell repertoires in COVID-19 (dated by TCRdb to 2020 to 2021). Context from the whole study: Collaborator samples came from the United States, Italy and Spain and covered acute and convalescent phases of COVID-19. The dataset comprised deeply sampled blood TCRbeta repertoires from subjects exposed to, actively infected with, or recovered from COVID-19. Samples were obtained from the ongoing ImmuneRACE study (first 160 participants) and from 1,254 subjects provided by 6 global collaborators. Nearly every sample came with metadata listing a de-identified subject ID, COVID-19 status, age in years and sex. Where HLA class I and class II types were available, the types were taken from metadata supplied by the sample provider, not from assay-based typing. The repertoires were released in a freely available public database meant as a resource for research on the immune response to SARS-CoV-2. The material from the prospective study consisted of cDNA or gDNA derived from T cells, B-cell-depleted T cells, or PBMCs.

TCRbeta CDR3 regions were amplified from genomic DNA using the immunoSEQ Assay, a bias-controlled multiplex PCR. From the authors' description of their analysis: Within the assay, amplification of reference gene primers was used to estimate how many nucleated cells each sample contained. To quantify the absolute abundance of each unique TCRbeta CDR3 rearrangement, sequence reads were collapsed and filtered. Productive Simpson clonality was computed per sample as the square root of Simpson's diversity index over productive rearrangements. TCRdb's version of the immuneACCESS table is confined to in-frame rearrangements and falls short of the full clone set. An unresolved V gene accounts for under half of the shortfall where checked; the remainder is of unknown origin. For V, J and clone size, that table is used; D and trimming come from the DNA. For this sample the table gives some 70,000 clones, of which approximately 83% were detected only once. Clones ranked in the top ten supply over 2.5% of the sample.

Whole blood was collected in K2EDTA tubes by collaborating institutions according to the institutions' own protocols. For TCRbeta analysis, collaborator samples were shipped as frozen whole blood, as isolated PBMCs, or as DNA extracted from either sample type. The germline V end is reduced by 6 bases and the J end by 7 bases; junction bases left unmatched: 8. The CDR3 runs 13 amino acids, cysteine and phenylalanine included. The kept DNA is CDR3 alone, 39 bases in frame from the first base. According to the germline V gene, CDR1 reads MDHEN and CDR2 reads SYDVKM. General conclusions and limits of the study: The quantity of clinical and demographic metadata differed by source and by participant and was supplied without curation.

About this clone: What this receptor recognizes is not known. No base qualities exist here, and no much larger clone lies one base off it.

The TCR sequence derives from an elderly man with acute or convalescent COVID-19. The sample comprised peripheral blood. Here the chain combines TRBV28 and TRBJ2-5; 7 central bases correspond to TRBD1. The CDR3 here reads CASSPTGSGTQYF. Read as DNA, the sequence is TGTGCCAGCAGCCCGACAGGGTCAGGGACCCAGTACTTC.